Sequencing of this TCR beta chain was carried out in a study of T cell repertoires in cytomegalovirus infection. Looking at the study overall: From public TCR beta signatures came an indication of both CMV infection and matching HLA type.

Using its own MiXCR run on the reads, TCRdb lists one record per CDR3 protein. This table has more than 200,000 distinct CDR3 sequences, approximately 9% appearing once. The germline V and J ends were trimmed by 0 bases and 5 bases, with 12 bases remaining between them. The germline CDR1 and CDR2 sequences are SGHTA and FQGNSA. The CDR3 is 15 residues long. This clonotype was recorded many times. Its specificity is unknown. General study points: Clonotypes of TCR beta that were HLA-C-restricted and CMV-specific dominated the ex vivo response. Cumulative frequency of public TCR beta families picked out carriers of CMV plus the relevant HLA.

Sequences were obtained from PBMCs. The sequence was obtained from a human donor in good health (CMV status not recorded). Some clones in this sample may be carry-over from other donors' samples. The V call is TRBV7-2, the J call TRBJ2-3, with D tentatively TRBD1 (5 bases). CDR3 bases: TGTGCCAGCAGCTTAGCCAGGGCGGCTGGAGATACGCAGTATTTT. It yields the protein CASSLARAAGDTQYF.